The TCR beta chain described here comes from a study of tumor and adjacent non-tumor tissue in lung cancer. The library came from three nested PCR rounds adapted from ARM-PCR protocols. TCRdb re-called the multiplex PCR reads through MiXCR, storing one row per CDR3 protein. The table includes just over 200,000 distinct CDR3 sequences, about 71% detected once. Germline V gene data show CDR1 as DFQATT and CDR2 as SNEGSKA (reference sequence). Trimming pared 7 bases from V and 3 bases from J, leaving 16 bases between. This CDR3 spans 14 amino acids. Points on this clonotype: The CDR3 carries no conserved terminal phenylalanine or tryptophan, so it likely arises from a read error.

RNA was extracted from bulk tissue without any cell sorting. The sample was lung tumor tissue. This chain uses TRBV20-1 with TRBJ1-5, with unresolved D. The TCR was taken from a man aged 55 to 70 with non-small cell lung cancer. The CDR3, as DNA: TGCAGTGTGAGAACAAGGGCTACCAATCAGCCCCAGCATTAT. Its translation: CSVRTRATNQPQHY.